This TCR beta chain was recorded in a study of blood T cells in healthy people across ages. Study-level results: Compared with aged donors, long-lived donors showed fewer expanded clones, suggesting selection.

CDR3 size: 13 residues. Trimming shortened V by 5 bases and J by 9 bases, and 17 bases separated the two germline ends. Per the germline V gene, CDR1 is SQVTM and CDR2 is ANQGSEA. The sample holds many counts of this clonotype. Its antigen is not identified. PCR was performed a second time for about 7 to 11 cycles using a sample-barcoded 5' primer and a J-beta primer mix. Every cDNA molecule carried a tag from a template-switch adaptor bearing 12 random nucleotides. TCRdb called the 5' RACE reads again in MiXCR, with one record for every CDR3 protein. The sample gives some 1,800,000 distinct CDR3 sequences, approximately 40% of which show up once; roughly 23% is in the top ten. Russia was home to the donors, healthy Caucasian individuals aged roughly 6 to 90. Each sample had at least 6 million PBMCs isolated.

The V and J genes are TRBV29-1 and TRBJ2-1; D tentatively reads TRBD1 or TRBD2 (5 bases each). Sequencing was performed on blood. This TCR came from a human donor in good health. CDR3 sequence reads: CSVRRGDSGEQFF. The CDR3 DNA reads as TGCAGCGTTCGGAGAGGCGACAGCGGTGAGCAGTTCTTC.